This paragraph reports one TCR beta chain. A single base separates this from a much larger clone, so it may be a read error. Because it lacks the conserved phenylalanine or tryptophan at the end, this CDR3 is likely a read error. TCR libraries were prepared from roughly 15 ng of total RNA with the QIAseq Immune Repertoire TCR panel. TCRdb itself ran the reads through MiXCR, one entry per CDR3 protein. The sample consists of approximately 630 distinct CDR3 sequences, 7.5% to 10% of them appearing once. Sorting of live CD3+CD8+TCRalphabeta+ cells by PD-1 and/or TIGIT gave four subsets. This specimen comes from a study of circulating CD8 cells and anti-PD-1 response in melanoma. Study details: Anti-PD-1 was first-line therapy for about 55% of the 13 patients.

With 0 bases clipped from V and 6 bases from J, the junction kept 16 bases outside the gene matches. The CDR3 sequence is 18 residues long. Germline CDR1 and CDR2: SGHNT and YYREEE (reference sequence). The sequences come from CD8+ T cells from PBMCs, collected at baseline or after one month of anti-PD-1 therapy (not recorded which). This chain connects TRBV5-4 to TRBJ2-3; 7 positions match TRBD2. This sequence was found in a human donor with melanoma. The CDR3 nucleotides read TGTGCCAGCAGCTTGGCCCCGGCTAGCGGCCCCTTAATGGATACGCAGTATATT. Protein product: CASSLAPASGPLMDTQYI.